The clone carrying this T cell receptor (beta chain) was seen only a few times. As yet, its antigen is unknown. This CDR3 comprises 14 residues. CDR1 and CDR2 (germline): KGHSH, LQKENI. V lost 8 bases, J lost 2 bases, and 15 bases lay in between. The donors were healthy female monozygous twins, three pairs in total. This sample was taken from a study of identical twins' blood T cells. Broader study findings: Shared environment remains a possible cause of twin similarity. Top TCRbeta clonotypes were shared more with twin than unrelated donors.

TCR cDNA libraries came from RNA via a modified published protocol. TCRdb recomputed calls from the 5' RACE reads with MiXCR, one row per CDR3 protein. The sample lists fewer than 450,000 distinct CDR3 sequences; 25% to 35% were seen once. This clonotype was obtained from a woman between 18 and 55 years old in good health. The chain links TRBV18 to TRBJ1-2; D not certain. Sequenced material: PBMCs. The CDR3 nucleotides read TGTGCCAGCAGCCCTCGGACGGAGAACTATGGCTACACCTTC. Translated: CASSPRTENYGYTF.